The clone carrying this T cell receptor beta chain was detected only a few times. The record originates from a study of blood T cell repertoires in COVID-19. Study overall: Acute and convalescent COVID-19 samples came from the United States, Italy and Spain. Sources were T cells, B-cell-depleted T cells, or PBMCs; the material itself was cDNA or gDNA.

Unmatched junction bases numbered 6, after V lost 8 bases and J lost 7 bases. In germline, CDR1 is ENHRY, CDR2 SYGVKD. The CDR3 contains 12 residues. Libraries were prepared by immunoSEQ multiplex PCR; TCRdb keeps only in-frame clonotypes and omits some of them. The sample gives approximately 91,000 clones, about four fifths of which show up once; around 17% is in the top ten. The chain carries TRBV10-3 and TRBJ2-5; 8 bases fit TRBD1. The sequenced material came from peripheral blood. The receptor comes from a human donor in a cohort sampled during active COVID-19. CDR3 in amino acids: CAIRQGMGTQYF. The CDR3 DNA sequence: TGTGCCATCCGACAGGGGATGGGGACCCAGTACTTC.